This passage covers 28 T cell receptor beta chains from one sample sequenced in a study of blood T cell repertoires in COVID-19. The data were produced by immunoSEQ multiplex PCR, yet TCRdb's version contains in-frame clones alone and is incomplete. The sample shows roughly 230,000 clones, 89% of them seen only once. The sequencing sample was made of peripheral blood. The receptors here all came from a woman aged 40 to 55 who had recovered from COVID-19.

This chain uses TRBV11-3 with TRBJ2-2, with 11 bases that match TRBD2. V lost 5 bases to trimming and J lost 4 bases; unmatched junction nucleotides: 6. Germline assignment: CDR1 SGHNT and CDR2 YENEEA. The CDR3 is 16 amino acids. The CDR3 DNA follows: TGTGCCAGCAGCCCCCGGACTAGCGGGCTCACCGGGGAGCTGTTTTTT. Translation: CASSPRTSGLTGELFF.

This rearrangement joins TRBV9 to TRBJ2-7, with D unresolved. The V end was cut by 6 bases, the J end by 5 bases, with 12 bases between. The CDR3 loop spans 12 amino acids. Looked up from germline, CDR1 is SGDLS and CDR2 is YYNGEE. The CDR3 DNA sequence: TGTGCCAGCACCCTAATGCGGAACGAGCAGTACGTC. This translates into CASTLMRNEQYV.

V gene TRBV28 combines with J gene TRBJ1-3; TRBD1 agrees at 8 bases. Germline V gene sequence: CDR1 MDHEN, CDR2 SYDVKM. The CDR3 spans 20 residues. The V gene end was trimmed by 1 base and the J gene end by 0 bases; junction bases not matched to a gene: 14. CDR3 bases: TGTGCCAGCAGTTTATTTGGTCTTTGGGGACAGGTGTACTCTGGAAACACCATATATTTT. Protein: CASSLFGLWGQVYSGNTIYF.

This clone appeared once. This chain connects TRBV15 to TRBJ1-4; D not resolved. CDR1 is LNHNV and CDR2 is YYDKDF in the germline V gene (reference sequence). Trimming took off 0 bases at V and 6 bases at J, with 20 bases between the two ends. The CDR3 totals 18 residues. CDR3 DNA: TGTGCCACCAGCAGAGAATTGGGTTTCGGATCAGGCGATGAAAAACTGTTTTTT. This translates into CATSRELGFGSGDEKLFF.

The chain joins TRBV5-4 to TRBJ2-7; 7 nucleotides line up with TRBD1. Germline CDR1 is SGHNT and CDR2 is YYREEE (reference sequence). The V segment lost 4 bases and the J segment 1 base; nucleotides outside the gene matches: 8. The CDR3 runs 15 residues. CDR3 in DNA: TGTGCCAGCAGCCCCGGGACAGTCTCTTCCTACGAGCAGTACGTC. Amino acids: CASSPGTVSSYEQYV.

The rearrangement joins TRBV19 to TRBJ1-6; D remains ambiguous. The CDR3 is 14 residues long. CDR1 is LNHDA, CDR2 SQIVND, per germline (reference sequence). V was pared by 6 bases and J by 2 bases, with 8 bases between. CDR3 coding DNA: TGTGCCAGTAGGCCCGGGGCCTATAATTCACCCCTCCACTTT. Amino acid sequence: CASRPGAYNSPLHF.

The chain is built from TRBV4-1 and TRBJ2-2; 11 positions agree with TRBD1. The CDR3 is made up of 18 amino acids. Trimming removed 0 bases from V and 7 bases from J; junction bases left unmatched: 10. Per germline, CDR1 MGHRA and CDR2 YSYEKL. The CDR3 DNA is TGCGCCAGCAGCCAAGATTATCTAGGACAGGGGGCCGGCGGGGAGCTGTTTTTT. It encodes CASSQDYLGQGAGGELFF.

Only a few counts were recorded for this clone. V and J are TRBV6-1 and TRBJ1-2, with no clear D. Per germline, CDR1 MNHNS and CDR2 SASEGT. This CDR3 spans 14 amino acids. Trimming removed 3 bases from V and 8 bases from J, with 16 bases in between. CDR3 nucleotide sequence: TGTGCCAGCAGTGATCTTTGGCCCTCGGGAGGCTACACCTTC. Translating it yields CASSDLWPSGGYTF.

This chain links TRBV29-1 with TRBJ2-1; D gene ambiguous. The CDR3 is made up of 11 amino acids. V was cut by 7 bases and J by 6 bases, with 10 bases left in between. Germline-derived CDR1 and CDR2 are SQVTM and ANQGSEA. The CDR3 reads CSASKFNEQFF. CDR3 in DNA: TGCAGCGCGTCAAAATTCAATGAGCAGTTCTTC.

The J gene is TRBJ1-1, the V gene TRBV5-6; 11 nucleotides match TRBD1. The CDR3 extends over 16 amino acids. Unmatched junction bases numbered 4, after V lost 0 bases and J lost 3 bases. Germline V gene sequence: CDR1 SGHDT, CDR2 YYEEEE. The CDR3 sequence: CASSLGTGGRYTEAFF. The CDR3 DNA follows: TGTGCCAGCAGCTTGGGGACAGGGGGCAGATACACTGAAGCTTTCTTT. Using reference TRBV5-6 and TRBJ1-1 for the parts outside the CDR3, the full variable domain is DAGVTQSPTHLIKTRGQQVTLRCSPKSGHDTVSWYQQALGQGPQFIFQYYEEEERQRGNFPDRFSGHQFPNYSSELNVNALLLGDSALYLCASSLGTGGRYTEAFFGQGTRLTVV.

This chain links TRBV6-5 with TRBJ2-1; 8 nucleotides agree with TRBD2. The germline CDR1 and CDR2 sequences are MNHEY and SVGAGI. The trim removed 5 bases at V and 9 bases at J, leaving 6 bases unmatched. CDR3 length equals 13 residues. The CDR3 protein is CASSPGGKGEQFF. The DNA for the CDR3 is TGTGCCAGCAGTCCGGGGGGGAAAGGTGAGCAGTTCTTC.

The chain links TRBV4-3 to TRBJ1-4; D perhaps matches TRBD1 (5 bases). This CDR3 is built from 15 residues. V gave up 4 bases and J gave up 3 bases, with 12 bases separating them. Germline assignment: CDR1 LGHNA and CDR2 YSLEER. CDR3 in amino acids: CASSPYVTANEKLFF. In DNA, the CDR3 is TGCGCCAGCAGCCCTTACGTGACAGCTAATGAAAAACTGTTTTTT.

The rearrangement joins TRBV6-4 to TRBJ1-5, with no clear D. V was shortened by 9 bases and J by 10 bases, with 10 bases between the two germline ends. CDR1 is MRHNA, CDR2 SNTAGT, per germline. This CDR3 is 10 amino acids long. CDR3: CARENSPQHF. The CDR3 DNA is TGTGCCAGAGAGAACTCACCCCAGCATTTT.

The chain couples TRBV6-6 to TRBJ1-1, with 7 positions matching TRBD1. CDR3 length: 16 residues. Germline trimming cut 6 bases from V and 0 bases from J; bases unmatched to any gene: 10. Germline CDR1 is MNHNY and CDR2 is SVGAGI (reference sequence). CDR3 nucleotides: TGTGCCAGCAGCTCAATAATGGGACAGTTGAACACTGAAGCTTTCTTT. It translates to CASSSIMGQLNTEAFF.

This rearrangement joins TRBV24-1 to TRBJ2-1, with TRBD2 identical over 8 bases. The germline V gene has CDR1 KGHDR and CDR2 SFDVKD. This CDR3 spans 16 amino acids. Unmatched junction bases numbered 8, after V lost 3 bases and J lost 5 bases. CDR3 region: CATSDTGLDGNNEQFF. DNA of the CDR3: TGTGCCACCAGTGATACGGGACTAGATGGGAACAATGAGCAGTTCTTC.

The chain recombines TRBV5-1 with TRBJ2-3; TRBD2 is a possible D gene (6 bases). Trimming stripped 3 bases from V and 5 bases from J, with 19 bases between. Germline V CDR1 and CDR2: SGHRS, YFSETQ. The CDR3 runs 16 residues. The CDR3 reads CASSSRPGLVGDTQYF. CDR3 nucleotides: TGCGCCAGCAGCTCTCGTCCGGGACTGGTGGGAGATACGCAGTATTTT.

In DNA, the CDR3 is TGTGCCAGCTCACCAGGGCTAGCGTTCACAGATACGCAGTATTTT. This codes for CASSPGLAFTDTQYF. The chain employs TRBV18 and TRBJ2-3; maybe TRBD2 (6 bases). The length of the CDR3 is 15 residues. Per the germline V gene, CDR1 is KGHSH and CDR2 is LQKENI. The V end was cut by 2 bases, the J end by 2 bases, with 11 bases between.

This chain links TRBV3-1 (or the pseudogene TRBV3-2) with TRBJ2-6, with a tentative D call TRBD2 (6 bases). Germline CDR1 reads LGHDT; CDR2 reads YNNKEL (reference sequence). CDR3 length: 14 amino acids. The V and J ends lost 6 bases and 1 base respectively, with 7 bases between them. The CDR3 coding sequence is TGTGCCAGCAGAGGGACTTCTGGGGCCAACGTCCTGACTTTC. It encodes CASRGTSGANVLTF.

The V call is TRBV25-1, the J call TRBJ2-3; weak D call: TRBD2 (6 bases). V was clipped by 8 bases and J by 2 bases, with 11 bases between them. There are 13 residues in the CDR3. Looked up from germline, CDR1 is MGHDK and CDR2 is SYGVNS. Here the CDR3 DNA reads TGTGCCAGCCGCCGGGGGACCACAGATACGCAGTATTTT. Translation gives CASRRGTTDTQYF.

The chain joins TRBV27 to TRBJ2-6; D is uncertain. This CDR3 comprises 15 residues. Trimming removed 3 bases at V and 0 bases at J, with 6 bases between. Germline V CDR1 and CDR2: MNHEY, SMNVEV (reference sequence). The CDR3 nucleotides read TGTGCCAGCAGTTTTCCCGTCTCTGGGGCCAACGTCCTGACTTTC. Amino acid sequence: CASSFPVSGANVLTF.

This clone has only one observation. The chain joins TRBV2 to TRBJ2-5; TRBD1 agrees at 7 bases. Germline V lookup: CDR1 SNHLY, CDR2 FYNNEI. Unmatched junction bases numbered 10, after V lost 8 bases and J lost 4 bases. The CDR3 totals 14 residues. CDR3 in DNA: TGTGCCAGCGAACGACAGGGTTCGGGAGAGACCCAGTACTTC. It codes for CASERQGSGETQYF.

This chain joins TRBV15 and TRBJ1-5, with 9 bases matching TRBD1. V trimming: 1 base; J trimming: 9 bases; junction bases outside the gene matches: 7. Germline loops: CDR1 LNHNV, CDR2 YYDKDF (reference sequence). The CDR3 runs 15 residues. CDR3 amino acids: CATSRVPGTGPPQHF. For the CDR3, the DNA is TGTGCCACCAGCAGAGTGCCCGGGACAGGGCCGCCCCAGCATTTT.

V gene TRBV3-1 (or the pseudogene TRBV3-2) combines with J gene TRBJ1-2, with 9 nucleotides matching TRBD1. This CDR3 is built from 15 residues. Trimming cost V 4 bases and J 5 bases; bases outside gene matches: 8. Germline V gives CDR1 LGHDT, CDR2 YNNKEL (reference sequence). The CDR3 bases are TGTGCCAGCAGCCCCGGGGACAGGGAGATGTATGGCTACACCTTC. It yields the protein CASSPGDREMYGYTF.

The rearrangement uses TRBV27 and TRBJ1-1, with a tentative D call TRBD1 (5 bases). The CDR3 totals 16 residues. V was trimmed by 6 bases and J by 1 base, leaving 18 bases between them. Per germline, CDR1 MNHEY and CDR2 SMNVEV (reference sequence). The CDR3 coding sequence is TGTGCCAGCAGACCCTTGGGGGGAAACCCGAACACTGAAGCTTTCTTT. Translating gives CASRPLGGNPNTEAFF.

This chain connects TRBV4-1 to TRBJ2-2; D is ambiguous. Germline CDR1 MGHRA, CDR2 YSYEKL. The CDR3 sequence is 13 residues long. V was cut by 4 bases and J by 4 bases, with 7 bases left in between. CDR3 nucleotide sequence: TGCGCCAGCAGCCCTCTCGGCACCGGGGAGCTGTTTTTT. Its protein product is CASSPLGTGELFF.

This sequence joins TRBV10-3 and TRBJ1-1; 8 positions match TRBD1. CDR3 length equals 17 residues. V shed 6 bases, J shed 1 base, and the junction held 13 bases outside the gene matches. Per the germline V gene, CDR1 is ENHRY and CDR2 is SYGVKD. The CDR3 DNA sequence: TGTGCCATCAGCCCCGGGACAGGCCGAGTCAGGAACACTGAAGCTTTCTTT. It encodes CAISPGTGRVRNTEAFF.

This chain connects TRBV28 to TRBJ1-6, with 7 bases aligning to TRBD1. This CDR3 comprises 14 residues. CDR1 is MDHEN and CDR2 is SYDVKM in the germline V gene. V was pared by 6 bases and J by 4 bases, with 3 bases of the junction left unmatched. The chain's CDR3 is CASSPTGYNSPLHF. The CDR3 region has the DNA TGTGCCAGCAGCCCGACAGGGTATAATTCACCCCTCCACTTT.

The CDR3 DNA is TGTGCCAGCAGCTTGGGGCCCAGGGAGTACTTC. Protein sequence: CASSLGPREYF. The J gene is TRBJ2-4, the V gene TRBV5-6; a possible D gene is TRBD1 (5 bases). Trimming cost V 0 bases and J 14 bases, with 9 bases left between them. Per the germline V gene, CDR1 is SGHDT and CDR2 is YYEEEE. The CDR3 runs to 11 residues.